This is a list of T cell receptor beta chains from one sample in a study of Ad26.COV2.S vaccination and SARS-CoV-2 variants. Repertoires were generated with immunoSEQ multiplex PCR, while TCRdb's copy carries only in-frame clones and drops some. The sample records 150,000 to 200,000 clones, roughly 85% being singletons. The sample consisted of peripheral blood, taken after recovery from COVID-19. Receptor source: a human donor who had recovered from COVID-19. The CDR3 runs from the conserved cysteine through the conserved F or W. D genes are given only for firm matches. Clone size is not always given. Where it is, it says once, few, many or a class for expanded clones.

>.|.|TRBV6-4|TRBJ2-2
CASSDSEATGELFF
TGTGCCAGCAGTGACTCGGAGGCTACCGGGGAGCTGTTTTTT
>.|.|TRBV4-2|TRBJ2-1
CASSQDELDSYNEQFF
TGTGCCAGCAGCCAAGATGAACTGGACTCCTACAATGAGCAGTTCTTC
>.|.|TRBV11-2|TRBJ2-1
CASSTLVSSYNEQFF
TGTGCCAGCAGCACACTAGTTAGCTCCTACAATGAGCAGTTCTTC
>TRBD1|once|TRBV4-2|TRBJ1-2
CASSQDLSGRGANYGYTF
TGTGCCAGCAGCCAAGATTTGTCAGGCAGGGGGGCAAACTATGGCTACACCTTC
>.|.|TRBV7-8|TRBJ1-5
CASSFDSPDQPQHF
TGTGCCAGCAGCTTCGACAGTCCCGATCAGCCCCAGCATTTT
>.|.|TRBV2|TRBJ2-1
CASSAMADYNEQFF
TGTGCCAGCAGTGCAATGGCAGACTACAATGAGCAGTTCTTC
>TRBD1|.|TRBV5-4|TRBJ2-2
CASSVKTGGNTGELFF
TGTGCCAGCAGCGTTAAAACAGGGGGCAACACCGGGGAGCTGTTTTTT
>TRBD1|.|TRBV7-9|TRBJ1-4
CAIPGGTANEKLFF
TGTGCCATCCCCGGAGGGACAGCTAATGAAAAACTGTTTTTT
>.|few|TRBV24-1|TRBJ1-4
CATSDPMQTAPEKLFF
TGTGCCACCAGTGACCCTATGCAGACAGCACCTGAAAAACTGTTTTTT
>.|.|TRBV18|TRBJ1-2
CASSPPLGLGGYTF
TGTGCCAGCTCACCACCGTTGGGATTGGGTGGCTACACCTTC
>.|.|TRBV9|TRBJ1-5
CASVASQPQHF
TGTGCCAGCGTAGCCAGTCAGCCCCAGCATTTT
>.|.|TRBV5-1|TRBJ2-2
CASSLLAGEYTGELFF
TGCGCCAGCAGCTTGCTGGCAGGGGAGTACACCGGGGAGCTGTTTTTT
>.|.|TRBV5-1|TRBJ2-1
CASSVEREDEQFF
TGCGCCAGCAGCGTAGAAAGAGAGGATGAGCAGTTCTTC
>.|.|TRBV6-5|TRBJ2-3
CASSPRPGLTDTQYF
TGTGCCAGCAGTCCACGGCCAGGGCTCACAGATACGCAGTATTTT
>TRBD1|.|TRBV6-6|TRBJ2-7
CASSTGGRDEQYF
TGTGCCAGCAGCACAGGGGGCCGGGACGAGCAGTACTTC
>.|.|TRBV6-5|TRBJ2-7
CASQALTSYEQYF
TGTGCCAGCCAGGCCCTCACTTCCTACGAGCAGTACTTC
>.|.|TRBV10-1|TRBJ1-1
CAGPRARYTEAFF
TGCGCCGGCCCTAGGGCGCGGTACACTGAAGCTTTCTTT
>.|.|TRBV3-1/TRBV3-2|TRBJ2-7
CASSQEIGQGRREQYF
TGTGCCAGCAGCCAAGAAATAGGGCAGGGACGGCGCGAGCAGTACTTC
>.|.|TRBV15|TRBJ2-7
CATSRDLRQDEQYF
TGTGCCACCAGCAGAGATCTAAGACAGGACGAGCAGTACTTC
>TRBD2|.|TRBV6-4|TRBJ2-1
CASSDGRGGYNEQFF
TGTGCCAGCAGTGACGGACGGGGGGGATACAATGAGCAGTTCTTC
>TRBD2|.|TRBV19|TRBJ2-1
CASSTSSGVGQFF
TGTGCCAGTAGTACTAGTAGCGGGGTGGGGCAGTTCTTC
>.|.|TRBV15|TRBJ2-2
CATSRPMDTGELFF
TGTGCCACCAGCCGTCCCATGGACACCGGGGAGCTGTTTTTT